The T cell receptor (beta chain) described here comes from a study of Ad26.COV2.S vaccination and SARS-CoV-2 variants. Study-wide context: Donor was one of the participants in the Ad26.COV2.S arm of the COV1001 trial.

Study outcomes and limitations: Vaccine recipients and placebo recipients showed similar non-spike TCR breadth. The TCR-based breadth and depth measures might underestimate overall T cell responses.

The germline V gene has CDR1 MNHEY and CDR2 SMNVEV (reference sequence). The J segment lost 2 bases and the V segment lost 8 bases, leaving 11 bases of the junction unmatched. The CDR3 contains 15 residues. To note about this clone: Its antigen remains unknown.

Using immunoSEQ multiplex PCR, the repertoire was profiled, and TCRdb retains in-frame clones only, with some absent. The repertoire includes hundreds of thousands of clones, 70% to 90% of them detected once, and approximately 1.5% sits in the top ten. As to treatment: about 20 received Ad26.COV2.S at low or high dose, single or two shots; about 5 received placebo; per-sample allocation not given. Samples analyzed were those drawn on day 63 after the first vaccine or placebo injection. As its vector, the vaccine had Ad26, which expressed Wuhan-strain SARS-CoV-2 spike. The TCR was taken from a person between 18 and 59 years old who received the Ad26.COV2.S COVID-19 vaccine or a placebo. The sequenced sample was peripheral blood, obtained in a trial of Ad26.COV2.S vaccine versus placebo. The chain has TRBV27 and TRBJ1-2; TRBD1 matches 7 bases. CDR3 sequence (DNA): TGTGCCAGCCGACCACTCGGGGGACAGAACTATGGCTACACCTTC. Amino acids: CASRPLGGQNYGYTF.